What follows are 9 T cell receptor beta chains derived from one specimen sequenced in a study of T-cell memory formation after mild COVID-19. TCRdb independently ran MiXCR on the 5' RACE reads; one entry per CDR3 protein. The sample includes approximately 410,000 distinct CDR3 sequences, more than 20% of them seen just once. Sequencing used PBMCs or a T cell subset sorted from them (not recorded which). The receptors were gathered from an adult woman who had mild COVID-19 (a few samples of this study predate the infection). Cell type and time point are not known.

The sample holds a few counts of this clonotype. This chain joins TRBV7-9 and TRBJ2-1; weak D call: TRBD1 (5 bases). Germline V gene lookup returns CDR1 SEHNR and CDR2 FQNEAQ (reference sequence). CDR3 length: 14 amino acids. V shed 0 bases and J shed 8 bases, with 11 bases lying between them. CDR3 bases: TGTGCCAGCAGCTTAGCGGCCAGGGCGTATGAGCAGTTCTTC. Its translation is CASSLAARAYEQFF.

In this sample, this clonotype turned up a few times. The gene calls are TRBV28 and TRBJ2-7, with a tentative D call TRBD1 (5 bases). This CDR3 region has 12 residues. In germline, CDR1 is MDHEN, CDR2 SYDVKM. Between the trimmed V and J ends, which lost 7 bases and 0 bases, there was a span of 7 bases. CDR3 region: CASTQGSYEQYF. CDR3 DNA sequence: TGTGCCAGCACGCAGGGCTCCTACGAGCAGTACTTC.

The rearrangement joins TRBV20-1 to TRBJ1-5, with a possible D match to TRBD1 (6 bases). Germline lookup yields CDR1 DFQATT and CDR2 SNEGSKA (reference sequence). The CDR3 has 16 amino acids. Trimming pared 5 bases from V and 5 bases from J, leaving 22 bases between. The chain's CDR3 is CSAPAARGRSDQPQHF. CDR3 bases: TGCAGTGCTCCAGCGGCCCGGGGGCGTTCAGATCAGCCCCAGCATTTT.

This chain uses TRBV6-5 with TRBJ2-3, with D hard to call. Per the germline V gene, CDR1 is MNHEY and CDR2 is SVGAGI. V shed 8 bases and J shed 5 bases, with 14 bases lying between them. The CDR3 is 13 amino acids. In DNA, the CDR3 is TGTGCCAGCGCACGGCGCTGGATAGATACGCAGTATTTT. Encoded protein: CASARRWIDTQYF.

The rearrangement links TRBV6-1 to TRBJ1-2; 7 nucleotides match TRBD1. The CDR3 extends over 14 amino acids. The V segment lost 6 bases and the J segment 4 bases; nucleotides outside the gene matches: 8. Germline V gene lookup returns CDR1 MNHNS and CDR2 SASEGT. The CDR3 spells CASSDRQGGYGYTF. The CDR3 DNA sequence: TGTGCCAGCAGCGACCGACAGGGTGGCTATGGCTACACCTTC.

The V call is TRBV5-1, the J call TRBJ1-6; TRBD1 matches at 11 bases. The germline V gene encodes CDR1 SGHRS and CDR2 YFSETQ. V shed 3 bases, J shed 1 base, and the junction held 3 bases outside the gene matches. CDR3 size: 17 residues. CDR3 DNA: TGCGCCAGCAGCTCGGGACAGGGGGAATCCTATAATTCACCCCTCCACTTT. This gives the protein CASSSGQGESYNSPLHF.

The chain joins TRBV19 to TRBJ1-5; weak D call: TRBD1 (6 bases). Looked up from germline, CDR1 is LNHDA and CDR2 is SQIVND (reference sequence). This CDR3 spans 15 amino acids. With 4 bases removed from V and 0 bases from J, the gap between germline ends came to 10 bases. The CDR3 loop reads CASSKPGDSNQPQHF. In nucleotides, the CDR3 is TGTGCCAGTAGTAAACCAGGGGATAGCAATCAGCCCCAGCATTTT.

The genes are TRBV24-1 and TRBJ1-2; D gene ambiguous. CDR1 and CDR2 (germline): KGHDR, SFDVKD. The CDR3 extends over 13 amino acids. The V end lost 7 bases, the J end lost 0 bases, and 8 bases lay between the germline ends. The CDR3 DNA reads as TGTGCCACCAGCGTGACGGCTAACTATGGCTACACCTTC. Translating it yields CATSVTANYGYTF.

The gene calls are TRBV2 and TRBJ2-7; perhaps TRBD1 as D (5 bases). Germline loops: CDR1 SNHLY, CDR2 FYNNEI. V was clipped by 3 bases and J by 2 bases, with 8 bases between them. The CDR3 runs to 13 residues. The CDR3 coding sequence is TGTGCCAGCAGTGAGGCAGGGCCCTACGAGCAGTACTTC. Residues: CASSEAGPYEQYF.